The 18 T cell receptor beta chains below all came from one sample that was sequenced in a study of blood T cells in healthy people across ages. A second about 6 to 11 cycle PCR used barcoded and J-beta primers. TCRdb used MiXCR to reprocess the 5' RACE reads, holding one entry per CDR3 protein. The sample holds about 780,000 distinct CDR3 sequences, about 42% seen once. The sequenced sample was blood. The receptors derive from a man older than 75 in good health.

Concerning this clonotype: The junction does not match germline at one end; this may be a read error. This sequence joins TRBV7-2 and TRBJ2-1, with no clear D. CDR1 is SGHTA, CDR2 FQGNSA, per germline. The CDR3 extends over 13 amino acids. The CDR3 sequence: CASSVAKVYEQFF. As DNA, the CDR3 is TGTGCCAGCAGCGTAGCCAAGGTTTATGAGCAGTTCTTC.

The genes are TRBV20-1 and TRBJ2-1; no firm D call. From germline, CDR1 is DFQATT and CDR2 SNEGSKA (reference sequence). V was pared by 6 bases and J by 9 bases, with 3 bases between. The CDR3 sequence is 8 residues long. CDR3 sequence: CSAAEQFF. CDR3 nucleotides: TGCAGTGCCGCTGAGCAGTTCTTC.

The chain employs TRBV5-1 and TRBJ2-4; D ambiguous. Germline V gene sequence: CDR1 SGHRS, CDR2 YFSETQ. The CDR3 runs 14 residues. V shed 4 bases and J shed 13 bases, with 21 bases lying between them. CDR3 region: CASSPLGGADKQYF. CDR3 DNA: TGCGCCAGCAGCCCCCTGGGTGGTGCAGACAAGCAGTACTTC.

This clonotype was picked up a small number of times. The chain couples TRBV5-1 to TRBJ2-1; D is undetermined. Trimming stripped 0 bases from V and 5 bases from J, with 12 bases between. The CDR3 is 15 amino acids. CDR1 is SGHRS and CDR2 is YFSETQ in the germline V gene. DNA of the CDR3: TGCGCCAGCAGCTTGGTGGGTGGATCCGACAATGAGCAGTTCTTC. Protein: CASSLVGGSDNEQFF.

V is TRBV3-1 and J is TRBJ2-3; D is perhaps TRBD1 or TRBD2 (5 bases each). This CDR3 has 19 amino acids. V lost 4 bases and J 0 bases, leaving 23 bases between the germline ends. Germline CDR1 is LGHDT and CDR2 is YNNKEL (reference sequence). In DNA, the CDR3 is TGTGCCAGCAGCCCCGGGACCGGACGACGGAGCACTAGCACAGATACGCAGTATTTT. It encodes CASSPGTGRRSTSTDTQYF.

The chain combines TRBV29-1 with TRBJ1-2; possible D gene TRBD1, 5 bases. Trimming shortened V by 8 bases and J by 0 bases, and 16 bases separated the two germline ends. From germline, CDR1 is SQVTM and CDR2 ANQGSEA. This CDR3 region has 14 residues. The CDR3 bases are TGCAGCTCTGACGTGACAGACTCTAACTATGGCTACACCTTC. Translation: CSSDVTDSNYGYTF.

This clonotype was detected a few times. This chain connects TRBV27 to TRBJ1-2, with D possibly being TRBD1 (5 bases). This CDR3 has 14 amino acids. The germline V and J ends were trimmed by 6 bases and 4 bases, with 15 bases remaining between them. The V gene's germline CDR1 is MNHEY and CDR2 SMNVEV (reference sequence). DNA for the CDR3: TGTGCCAGCAGGACGTATCCGGGGCTCTATGGCTACACCTTC. Its protein is CASRTYPGLYGYTF.

CDR3 residues: CASSLPRRGPMNTEAFF. CDR3 sequence (DNA): TGTGCCAGCAGCCTGCCCCGCAGGGGGCCAATGAACACTGAAGCTTTCTTT. The chain is built from TRBV12-3 or TRBV12-4 and TRBJ1-1; TRBD1 matches at 8 bases. Trimming took 6 bases from V and 0 from J; bases not matched to a gene: 12. This CDR3 comprises 17 residues.

CDR3 sequence reads: CASSQETGGVYNEQFF. CDR3 in DNA: TGTGCCAGCAGCCAGGAAACAGGGGGTGTCTACAATGAGCAGTTCTTC. The rearrangement joins TRBV7-6 to TRBJ2-1; the match to TRBD1 covers 8 bases. Trimming at V came to 5 bases and at J to 3 bases, leaving 9 bases not matched to a gene. The V gene's germline CDR1 is SGHVS and CDR2 FNYEAQ. The CDR3 has 16 amino acids.

This clonotype was picked up a small number of times. V is TRBV29-1 and J is TRBJ2-7; TRBD2 matches at 7 bases. The CDR3 runs 14 residues. After removal of 2 bases from V and 1 base from J, the junction contained 5 bases not matched to a gene. Germline V gene sequence: CDR1 SQVTM, CDR2 ANQGSEA. The CDR3 coding sequence is TGCAGCGTTGAACTTGCTAGCGGTTCCTACGAGCAGTACTTC. Residues: CSVELASGSYEQYF.

This clonotype was counted a few times. The chain joins TRBV24-1 to TRBJ2-1, with D perhaps matching TRBD1 or TRBD2 (5 bases each). The CDR3 runs 17 residues. V was trimmed by 4 bases and J by 0 bases, leaving 15 bases between them. Germline CDR1 and CDR2: KGHDR and SFDVKD. CDR3 residues: CATSDPGPRSSYNEQFF. The CDR3 nucleotides are TGTGCCACCAGTGACCCGGGACCCCGGAGCTCCTACAATGAGCAGTTCTTC.

This clonotype was observed at least ten times. A read error may be the cause here, since a much bigger clone is one base away. J is TRBJ2-7 and V is TRBV3-1, with TRBD1 as a possible D gene (6 bases). Between the trimmed V and J ends, which lost 4 bases and 3 bases, there was a span of 16 bases. The CDR3 length is 15 residues. Looked up from germline, CDR1 is LGHDT and CDR2 is YNNKEL (reference sequence). CDR3 DNA: TGTGCCAGCAGCCTACACCGGGGACACTTCTACGAGCAGTACTTC. Protein: CASSLHRGHFYEQYF.

This clonotype has a count of ten or more. This sequence joins TRBV12-3 or TRBV12-4 and TRBJ2-7; 7 positions agree with TRBD2. CDR3 size: 17 residues. V lost 1 base and J lost 4; bases outside the gene matches: 13. The chain's CDR3 is CASSLGPWGEGLYEQYF. The CDR3 DNA sequence: TGTGCCAGCAGTTTAGGCCCCTGGGGGGAGGGCCTTTACGAGCAGTACTTC.

The chain employs TRBV12-3 or TRBV12-4 and TRBJ1-1; 8 bases fit TRBD1. CDR3 length: 15 amino acids. The V gene end was trimmed by 6 bases and the J gene end by 3 bases; junction bases not matched to a gene: 9. CDR3: CASSKRTGMDTEAFF. CDR3 nucleotide sequence: TGTGCCAGCAGCAAGCGGACAGGGATGGACACTGAAGCTTTCTTT.

The chain links TRBV7-2 to TRBJ1-6; D gene ambiguous. The V end lost 2 bases, the J end lost 10 bases, and 12 bases lay between the germline ends. The CDR3 loop spans 14 amino acids. Germline-derived CDR1 and CDR2 are SGHTA and FQGNSA. In DNA form, the CDR3 reads TGTGCCAGCAGCTTAAGTCTGAGAGCATCACCCCTCCACTTT. This translates into CASSLSLRASPLHF.

This clonotype has a handful of counts. This chain joins TRBV10-1 and TRBJ2-3; 7 bases map to TRBD2. Trimming removed 7 bases from V and 2 bases from J; junction bases left unmatched: 6. This CDR3 contains 14 residues. Germline V gene sequence: CDR1 WNHNN, CDR2 SYGVQD (reference sequence). The CDR3 sequence is CASTEERDTDTQYF. DNA for the CDR3: TGCGCCAGCACCGAGGAGCGGGACACAGATACGCAGTATTTT.

This chain uses TRBV6-1 with TRBJ1-2; no reliable D call. The CDR3 loop spans 12 amino acids. Germline CDR1 MNHNS, CDR2 SASEGT. Trimming removed 5 bases from V and 8 bases from J, with 12 bases in between. In nucleotides, the CDR3 is TGTGCCAGCAGTCACTCTGTGCGGGGCTACACCTTC. It codes for CASSHSVRGYTF.

DNA for the CDR3: TGCGCCAGCAGCCAGGCCCGGGACAGGGGCTCCTACAATGAGCAGTTCTTC. This codes for CASSQARDRGSYNEQFF. The V gene is TRBV4-3, the J gene TRBJ2-1, with 10 positions matching TRBD1. The CDR3 sequence is 17 residues long. Germline V gene data show CDR1 as LGHNA and CDR2 as YSLEER. Trimming cost V 3 bases and J 0 bases; bases outside gene matches: 5.